The 24 T cell receptor beta chains below come from one sample, sequenced in a study of Siglec-9 on CD8 T cells in melanoma. Assay: immunoSEQ multiplex PCR; the TCRdb copy retains only in-frame clones and omits some. The sample has more than 30,000 clones, roughly four fifths seen once. The material sequenced was Siglec-9- CD8+ T cells sorted from blood. These receptors were collected from a human donor in good health.

The genes are TRBV19 and TRBJ1-5, with unresolved D. The CDR3 covers 15 residues. V shed 5 bases and J shed 0 bases, with 11 bases lying between them. CDR1 is LNHDA and CDR2 is SQIVND in the germline V gene (reference sequence). This CDR3 is CASSSTDYSNQPQHF. CDR3 coding DNA: TGTGCCAGTAGTTCCACGGATTATAGCAATCAGCCCCAGCATTTT.

The chain links TRBV19 to TRBJ2-3, with D perhaps matching TRBD1 or TRBD2 (6 bases each). The CDR3 is 13 residues long. CDR1 is LNHDA and CDR2 is SQIVND in the germline V gene (reference sequence). Trimming shortened V by 1 base and J by 6 bases, and 8 bases separated the two germline ends. For the CDR3, the DNA is TGTGCCAGTAGTATAGGGGGGGCGGATACGCAGTATTTT. This translates into CASSIGGADTQYF.

The chain is built from TRBV6-6 and TRBJ2-2; D is ambiguous. The CDR3 loop spans 12 amino acids. Germline V gene lookup returns CDR1 MNHNY and CDR2 SVGAGI (reference sequence). The V end lost 4 bases, the J end lost 7 bases, and 7 bases lay between the germline ends. CDR3 region: CASSSLNGELFF. DNA of the CDR3: TGTGCCAGCAGTTCCTTAAACGGGGAGCTGTTTTTT.

On this clone itself: Other DNA sequences of this sample code for an identical CDR3. The rearrangement links TRBV27 to TRBJ2-7; TRBD1 matches at 12 bases. The V gene end was trimmed by 8 bases and the J gene end by 5 bases; junction bases not matched to a gene: 1. Per the germline V gene, CDR1 is MNHEY and CDR2 is SMNVEV (reference sequence). The CDR3 loop spans 12 amino acids. The CDR3 DNA follows: TGTGCCAGCCGGGACAGGGGGCACGAGCAGTACTTC. This translates into CASRDRGHEQYF.

The chain has TRBV19 and TRBJ1-5; 7 positions match TRBD1. V gave up 6 bases and J gave up 2 bases; unmatched junction bases: 4. Germline CDR1 reads LNHDA; CDR2 reads SQIVND (reference sequence). CDR3 length: 14 residues. CDR3 region: CASRLTGGNQPQHF. The DNA for the CDR3 is TGTGCCAGTAGACTTACAGGGGGCAATCAGCCCCAGCATTTT.

V gene TRBV21-1 combines with J gene TRBJ2-5; the D call of TRBD2 is as the table states it, not checked on the DNA. TRBV21-1 is a listed pseudogene. The CDR3 length is 12 residues. The CDR3 loop reads CASFGCQETQYF. The CDR3 region has the DNA TGTGCCAGCTTCGGTTGTCAAGAGACCCAGTACTTC.

The chain uses TRBV27 and TRBJ2-5; D gene uncertain. Trimming took 4 bases from V and 3 from J, leaving 9 bases between them. The CDR3 is 13 residues long. Germline V gives CDR1 MNHEY, CDR2 SMNVEV (reference sequence). The CDR3 bases are TGTGCCAGCAGTTCCGGCCTTGAAGAGACCCAGTACTTC. It yields the protein CASSSGLEETQYF.

This clone came up a few times. This chain joins TRBV28 and TRBJ2-7; the match to TRBD2 covers 7 bases. The V gene's germline CDR1 is MDHEN and CDR2 SYDVKM. The CDR3 is 15 amino acids. V shed 7 bases and J 2 bases; nucleotides not matched to a gene: 11. CDR3 bases: TGTGCCAGCACCCCGGCGGGGAGGGAGGCCTACGAGCAGTACTTC. Translated, it gives CASTPAGREAYEQYF.

The chain combines TRBV13 with TRBJ1-1; perhaps TRBD1 as D (5 bases). The V gene lost 1 base and the J gene lost 10 bases, with 13 bases spanning the gap. Germline-derived CDR1 and CDR2 are PRHDT and FYEKMQ (reference sequence). The CDR3 is made up of 13 amino acids. The CDR3 region has the DNA TGTGCCAGCAGCTTAGATCTGGGGCTGGGAGCTTTCTTT. Its protein product is CASSLDLGLGAFF.

V is TRBV5-6 and J is TRBJ1-4; D is undetermined. The length of the CDR3 is 16 residues. V was clipped by 7 bases and J by 5 bases, with 21 bases between them. CDR1 is SGHDT, CDR2 YYEEEE, per germline. The chain's CDR3 is CASLRTVTPTNEKLFF. The CDR3 bases are TGTGCCAGCCTAAGGACCGTGACCCCGACAAATGAAAAACTGTTTTTT.

The J gene is TRBJ1-1, the V gene TRBV19, with D hard to call. The CDR3 spans 13 residues. Germline assignment: CDR1 LNHDA and CDR2 SQIVND (reference sequence). Trimming took 5 bases from V and 4 from J, leaving 11 bases between them. The CDR3 sequence is CASSPLGSTEAFF. In nucleotides, the CDR3 is TGTGCCAGTAGTCCCCTGGGGAGCACTGAAGCTTTCTTT.

The gene calls are TRBV9 and TRBJ2-1; TRBD2 matches at 11 bases. Germline V gene sequence: CDR1 SGDLS, CDR2 YYNGEE. J gave up 4 bases and V 0 bases, and 6 bases lay outside the gene matches. The CDR3 spans 17 residues. CDR3 loop: CASSVAPTSGGYNEQFF. The CDR3 region has the DNA TGTGCCAGCAGCGTAGCTCCTACTAGCGGGGGATACAATGAGCAGTTCTTC.

The chain carries TRBV5-1 and TRBJ1-2; tentative D call: TRBD1 (6 bases). CDR3 length: 13 residues. Trimming pared 2 bases from V and 6 bases from J, leaving 11 bases between. CDR1 is SGHRS, CDR2 YFSETQ, per germline. The CDR3: CASSLGQMDGYTF. For the CDR3, the DNA is TGCGCCAGCAGCTTAGGACAGATGGATGGCTACACCTTC.

The rearrangement joins TRBV9 to TRBJ1-2; TRBD1 is a possible D gene (6 bases). CDR1 is SGDLS, CDR2 YYNGEE, per germline. The CDR3 has 17 amino acids. The V end was cut by 3 bases, the J end by 3 bases, with 21 bases between. CDR3 in DNA: TGTGCCAGCAGCGACCAAAAAGGGGGTCTTTCTGACTATGGCTACACCTTC. It is translated as CASSDQKGGLSDYGYTF.

This clone has just one count. The chain uses TRBV27 and TRBJ2-7, with D perhaps being TRBD1 or TRBD2 (5 bases each). Trimming stripped 7 bases from V and 4 bases from J, with 20 bases between. Germline V gene data show CDR1 as MNHEY and CDR2 as SMNVEV (reference sequence). The CDR3 totals 15 residues. This chain's CDR3 is CASKSLRDRGYEQYF. CDR3 in DNA: TGTGCCAGCAAGTCCCTCCGGGACCGAGGTTACGAGCAGTACTTC.

This rearrangement joins TRBV7-8 to TRBJ2-1; D is perhaps TRBD1 (6 bases). In germline, CDR1 is SGHVS, CDR2 FQNEAQ. The CDR3 runs to 14 residues. V lost 1 base and J 2 bases, leaving 6 bases between the germline ends. The CDR3 spells CASSLGTAYNEQFF. In DNA form, the CDR3 reads TGTGCCAGCAGCTTAGGGACAGCCTACAATGAGCAGTTCTTC.

The chain couples TRBV9 to TRBJ2-1; possibly TRBD1 for D (6 bases). In germline, CDR1 is SGDLS, CDR2 YYNGEE. V dropped 2 bases and J dropped 4 bases, with 13 bases sitting between them. The CDR3 runs 15 residues. The CDR3 DNA follows: TGTGCCAGCAGCGTGACAGGCACTTCTTACAATGAGCAGTTCTTC. It yields the protein CASSVTGTSYNEQFF.

The J gene is TRBJ1-1, the V gene TRBV7-9; 8 bases are shared with TRBD1. Germline CDR1 SEHNR, CDR2 FQNEAQ (reference sequence). V shed 5 bases and J 4 bases; nucleotides not matched to a gene: 3. This CDR3 region has 13 residues. The CDR3 is CASSATGATEAFF. The DNA for the CDR3 is TGTGCCAGCAGCGCGACAGGGGCCACTGAAGCTTTCTTT.

This sequence joins TRBV5-6 and TRBJ2-1, with D unresolved. Looked up from germline, CDR1 is SGHDT and CDR2 is YYEEEE. The CDR3 has 13 amino acids. Trimming removed 0 bases at V and 10 bases at J, with 11 bases between. The CDR3 DNA reads TGTGCCAGCAGCTTGGTTCGAGCAACGGAGCAGTTCTTC. Translating it yields CASSLVRATEQFF.

V and J are TRBV7-9 and TRBJ2-7, with 10 bases matching TRBD1. The CDR3 consists of 16 residues. With 1 base clipped from V and 5 bases from J, the junction kept 8 bases outside the gene matches. Germline assignment: CDR1 SEHNR and CDR2 FQNEAQ (reference sequence). The CDR3 sequence is CASSLVRATGGHEQYF. In DNA, the CDR3 is TGTGCCAGCAGCTTAGTTAGGGCGACAGGGGGCCACGAGCAGTACTTC. The full variable domain, rest sourced from reference TRBV7-9 and TRBJ2-7, is DTGVSQNPRHKITKRGQNVTFRCDPISEHNRLYWYRQTLGQGPEFLTYFQNEAQLEKSRLLSDRFSAERPKGSFSTLEIQRTEQGDSAMYLCASSLVRATGGHEQYFGPGTRLTVT.

The V gene is TRBV27, the J gene TRBJ1-6; 10 bases match TRBD1. The CDR3 loop spans 16 amino acids. J was trimmed by 11 bases and V by 9 bases; bases with no gene match: 16. Germline V CDR1 and CDR2: MNHEY, SMNVEV (reference sequence). The CDR3 loop is CASRALTGGSSAPLHF. Here the CDR3 DNA reads TGTGCCAGTAGAGCTTTGACAGGGGGCTCGTCGGCACCCCTCCACTTT.

The rearrangement links TRBV19 to TRBJ2-7, with 12 nucleotides matching TRBD2. Germline CDR1 and CDR2: LNHDA and SQIVND (reference sequence). With 5 bases clipped from V and 4 bases from J, the junction kept 12 bases outside the gene matches. This CDR3 has 17 residues. The CDR3 nucleotides read TGTGCCAGTAGTCTCCTAGCGGGAGGGCCGATCCCGTACGAGCAGTACTTC. Translation gives CASSLLAGGPIPYEQYF.

The chain couples TRBV11-2 to TRBJ2-1; weak D call: TRBD1 (5 bases). Germline V gene sequence: CDR1 SGHAT, CDR2 FQNNGV. The length of the CDR3 is 15 residues. The V end lost 0 bases, the J end lost 5 bases, and 11 bases lay between the germline ends. The CDR3 sequence: CASSLDLVGDNEQFF. CDR3 sequence (DNA): TGTGCCAGCAGCTTAGATCTTGTAGGGGACAATGAGCAGTTCTTC.

Worth noting for this clone: At the DNA level, this CDR3 is encoded by other sequences in the same sample as well. The chain links TRBV9 to TRBJ1-1; D is undetermined. This CDR3 spans 14 amino acids. Germline CDR1 reads SGDLS; CDR2 reads YYNGEE. The germline V and J ends were trimmed by 0 bases and 5 bases, with 11 bases remaining between them. The CDR3 region has the DNA TGTGCCAGCAGCGTAGCCCGGGGAGGGACTGAAGCTTTCTTT. This codes for CASSVARGGTEAFF.